One and the same sample provided the 28 T cell receptor beta chains below, sequenced in a study of blood T cell repertoires in COVID-19. The assay was immunoSEQ multiplex PCR, and TCRdb's table has in-frame clones only and misses some. The repertoire holds under 200,000 clones, with about 80% as singletons. The sequenced sample consisted of peripheral blood. Source of these receptors: a man aged 55-75 years with acute or convalescent COVID-19.

The chain couples TRBV10-3 to TRBJ1-1; tentative D call: TRBD1 (6 bases). The CDR3 sequence is 15 residues long. Germline CDR1 reads ENHRY; CDR2 reads SYGVKD. Trimming cost V 2 bases and J 7 bases, with 17 bases left between them. CDR3 DNA sequence: TGTGCCATCAGTGAGACCCTTCAGGGGTACGGTGAAGCTTTCTTT. It is translated as CAISETLQGYGEAFF.

This clone was seen a few times. The chain recombines TRBV19 with TRBJ1-5; TRBD1 matches at 9 bases. Per the germline V gene, CDR1 is LNHDA and CDR2 is SQIVND (reference sequence). This CDR3 comprises 16 residues. V was clipped by 6 bases and J by 7 bases; unmatched bases: 13. CDR3 sequence (DNA): TGTGCCAGTAGGGTCCCGGGACAGGGATCAGCACAGCCCCAGCATTTT. It specifies CASRVPGQGSAQPQHF.

The chain combines TRBV12-3 or TRBV12-4 with TRBJ1-3; D is perhaps TRBD1 (5 bases). V was clipped by 5 bases and J by 12 bases, with 14 bases between them. This CDR3 has 12 amino acids. The CDR3 reads CASSHRQSGIYF. The CDR3 DNA reads TGTGCCAGCAGTCATAGACAGAGTGGCATATATTTT.

This chain connects TRBV6-5 to TRBJ1-5; D unresolved. CDR1 and CDR2 (germline): MNHEY, SVGAGI. Trimming shortened V by 6 bases and J by 1 base, and 7 bases separated the two germline ends. This CDR3 is built from 13 residues. The CDR3 bases are TGTGCCAGCAGGGCAAGAAGCAATCAGCCCCAGCATTTT. Protein sequence: CASRARSNQPQHF.

The chain carries TRBV18 and TRBJ1-2; D gene unclear. The ends were cut back, 1 base at V and 8 bases at J, with 11 bases in the middle. Germline V gives CDR1 KGHSH, CDR2 LQKENI. This CDR3 spans 13 amino acids. The CDR3 DNA reads TGTGCCAGCTCACCACGGGAGTTAACCGGCTACACCTTC. Its translation: CASSPRELTGYTF.

The V gene is TRBV28, the J gene TRBJ1-2; 7 nucleotides align to TRBD1. The germline CDR1 and CDR2 sequences are MDHEN and SYDVKM. This CDR3 is 15 amino acids long. The V gene end was trimmed by 3 bases and the J gene end by 5 bases; junction bases not matched to a gene: 9. As DNA, the CDR3 is TGTGCCAGCAGTTTGGGGGGACAGAATCCTTATGGCTACACCTTC. It yields the protein CASSLGGQNPYGYTF.

The V gene is TRBV15, the J gene TRBJ2-3; TRBD1 aligns across 10 bases. This CDR3 contains 15 residues. Germline CDR1 is LNHNV and CDR2 is YYDKDF (reference sequence). J lost 4 bases, V lost 0 bases, and 1 base had no gene match. Written as DNA, the CDR3 is TGTGCCACCAGCAGAGAGGGACAGGGGTCAGATACGCAGTATTTT. It specifies CATSREGQGSDTQYF.

The chain has TRBV18 and TRBJ2-7; weak D call: TRBD2 (6 bases). The length of the CDR3 is 15 residues. V gave up 6 bases and J gave up 2 bases, with 17 bases separating them. Germline CDR1 KGHSH, CDR2 LQKENI. The CDR3 loop is CASSEGLGEAYEQYF. In DNA, the CDR3 is TGTGCCAGCTCGGAGGGGCTAGGGGAGGCCTACGAGCAGTACTTC.

V gene TRBV6-5 combines with J gene TRBJ1-2, with D perhaps TRBD1 (5 bases). Germline values: CDR1 MNHEY, CDR2 SVGAGI. Deletions cut 2 bases from V and 6 bases from J, with 10 bases between. This CDR3 spans 13 amino acids. The CDR3 sequence: CASSYAGGDGYTF. The CDR3 nucleotides are TGTGCCAGCAGTTACGCGGGAGGGGATGGCTACACCTTC.

This chain links TRBV15 with TRBJ1-5; D is perhaps TRBD1 (5 bases). The germline CDR1 and CDR2 sequences are LNHNV and YYDKDF (reference sequence). This CDR3 contains 15 residues. The V and J ends lost 0 bases and 7 bases respectively, with 13 bases between them. CDR3 coding DNA: TGTGCCACCAGCAGAGAGGGGGAGGGCAGACAGCCCCAGCATTTT. Translated, it gives CATSREGEGRQPQHF.

The gene calls are TRBV7-8 and TRBJ1-3; D ambiguous. V dropped 5 bases and J dropped 0 bases, with 14 bases sitting between them. Germline CDR1 SGHVS, CDR2 FQNEAQ. This CDR3 has 16 residues. The CDR3 region is CASSRPSGPSGNTIYF. CDR3 DNA sequence: TGTGCCAGCAGCCGGCCCTCAGGCCCCTCTGGAAACACCATATATTTT.

The rearrangement links TRBV7-2 to TRBJ1-1; D ambiguous. Germline V gene lookup returns CDR1 SGHTA and CDR2 FQGNSA. V lost 1 base, J lost 3 bases, and 9 bases lay in between. This CDR3 has 14 amino acids. Here the CDR3 reads CASSLGRRDTEAFF. The CDR3 nucleotides are TGTGCCAGCAGCTTAGGTCGGAGGGACACTGAAGCTTTCTTT.

V usage is TRBV5-1 and J usage is TRBJ2-7; no reliable D call. This CDR3 has 14 residues. Germline-derived CDR1 and CDR2 are SGHRS and YFSETQ. The V and J ends lost 4 bases and 6 bases respectively, with 17 bases between them. CDR3 in amino acids: CASSPASGPGEQYF. In DNA, the CDR3 is TGCGCCAGCAGCCCGGCATCTGGGCCCGGCGAGCAGTACTTC.

This chain links TRBV25-1 with TRBJ1-1, with 9 positions matching TRBD1. Germline loops: CDR1 MGHDK, CDR2 SYGVNS. J gave up 6 bases and V 1 base, and 9 bases lay outside the gene matches. The CDR3 extends over 16 amino acids. CDR3: CASSESGTGWSAEAFF. CDR3 DNA: TGTGCCAGCAGTGAATCTGGGACAGGGTGGAGTGCTGAAGCTTTCTTT.

The V call is TRBV5-1, the J call TRBJ1-4, with 12 positions matching TRBD1. There are 16 residues in the CDR3. The ends lost 0 bases at V and 7 bases at J; junction bases unmatched: 4. Germline V gene sequence: CDR1 SGHRS, CDR2 YFSETQ. DNA of the CDR3: TGCGCCAGCAGCTTGGGGGACAGGGGGCGGAGTGAAAAACTGTTTTTT. Translation gives CASSLGDRGRSEKLFF.

The chain joins TRBV20-1 to TRBJ2-1; 12 positions agree with TRBD2. Germline V lookup: CDR1 DFQATT, CDR2 SNEGSKA (reference sequence). This CDR3 has 15 residues. J lost 4 bases, V lost 3 bases, and 4 bases had no gene match. CDR3 residues: CSASPLAGGYNEQFF. The CDR3, as DNA: TGCAGTGCTAGTCCACTAGCGGGGGGTTACAATGAGCAGTTCTTC.

CDR3 coding DNA: TGCGCCAGCAGTGCCCGACTAGCGGGGGAGCAGTACTTC. It yields the protein CASSARLAGEQYF. V and J are TRBV10-1 and TRBJ2-7; 11 bases align to TRBD2. Germline CDR1 and CDR2: WNHNN and SYGVQD (reference sequence). The V and J ends lost 4 bases and 7 bases, in that order; junction bases with no gene match: 3. The CDR3 contains 13 residues.

V is TRBV6-2 or TRBV6-3 and J is TRBJ2-1; D perhaps matches TRBD2 (6 bases). Germline V lookup: CDR1 MNHEY, CDR2 SVGEGT. Trimming left V 2 bases short and J 0 bases short, with 11 bases between. The CDR3 loop spans 16 amino acids. In DNA, the CDR3 is TGTGCCAGCAGTTACCCCGGGACTGGCTCCTACAATGAGCAGTTCTTC. This gives the protein CASSYPGTGSYNEQFF.

The genes are TRBV5-4 and TRBJ2-3, with D maybe TRBD2 (5 bases). The germline gives CDR1 SGHNT, CDR2 YYREEE (reference sequence). The CDR3 totals 14 residues. Trimming took 0 bases from V and 1 from J, leaving 6 bases between them. The CDR3 bases are TGTGCCAGCAGCTTGGGGCGGGGCACAGATACGCAGTATTTT. It is translated as CASSLGRGTDTQYF. Together with reference TRBV5-4 and TRBJ2-3, the CDR3 gives the full variable domain: ETGVTQSPTHLIKTRGQQVTLRCSSQSGHNTVSWYQQALGQGPQFIFQYYREEENGRGNFPPRFSGLQFPNYSSELNVNALELDDSALYLCASSLGRGTDTQYFGPGTRLTVL.

Written as DNA, the CDR3 is TGTGCCAGCAGTGAACTGGGCGGGGGAACTGAAGCTTTCTTT. This encodes CASSELGGGTEAFF. V and J are TRBV2 and TRBJ1-1; D may be TRBD1 (5 bases). The germline V and J ends were trimmed by 2 bases and 5 bases, with 12 bases remaining between them. This CDR3 has 14 residues. From germline, CDR1 is SNHLY and CDR2 FYNNEI.

This rearrangement joins TRBV9 to TRBJ1-2; D call uncertain. Between the trimmed V and J ends, which lost 0 bases and 4 bases, there was a span of 13 bases. The germline V gene encodes CDR1 SGDLS and CDR2 YYNGEE. This CDR3 has 15 amino acids. CDR3 DNA sequence: TGTGCCAGCAGCGTAGACGTAGAGGGAGTCTATGGCTACACCTTC. Amino acid sequence: CASSVDVEGVYGYTF.

The genes are TRBV30 and TRBJ2-7; 8 positions agree with TRBD2. Trimming at V came to 3 bases and at J to 3 bases, leaving 22 bases not matched to a gene. CDR3 length: 19 amino acids. Germline V gene data show CDR1 as GTSNPN and CDR2 as SVGIG (reference sequence). CDR3 nucleotides: TGTGCCTGGAGCGTCCTCTCCACCGGCAGCGGGAGAAGTAGCTACGAGCAGTACTTC. It specifies CAWSVLSTGSGRSSYEQYF.

The V gene is TRBV18, the J gene TRBJ1-1; 7 positions agree with TRBD1. J was trimmed by 4 bases and V by 3 bases; bases with no gene match: 5. Per the germline V gene, CDR1 is KGHSH and CDR2 is LQKENI. The length of the CDR3 is 14 residues. CDR3 sequence: CASSPETGSTEAFF. For the CDR3, the DNA is TGTGCCAGCTCACCCGAGACAGGGAGCACTGAAGCTTTCTTT.

The sample holds a few counts of this clone. CDR3 sequence (DNA): TGTGCCAGTAGGAAGGCTAGCGGGGGGGGGCACGAGCAGTACTTC. This gives the protein CASRKASGGGHEQYF. V and J are TRBV19 and TRBJ2-7, with 12 bases that match TRBD2. This CDR3 spans 15 amino acids. Germline CDR1 and CDR2: LNHDA and SQIVND (reference sequence). The J segment lost 5 bases and the V segment lost 6 bases, leaving 8 bases of the junction unmatched.

The chain has TRBV7-2 and TRBJ1-6; D remains unclear. Trimming stripped 0 bases from V and 12 bases from J, with 15 bases between. Germline lookup yields CDR1 SGHTA and CDR2 FQGNSA. The CDR3 loop spans 15 amino acids. CDR3 sequence (DNA): TGTGCCAGCAGCTTAGCGCTGGTGGGCCTGGGACCCCTCCACTTT. Encoded protein: CASSLALVGLGPLHF.

The J gene is TRBJ1-2, the V gene TRBV5-1; TRBD1 agrees at 9 bases. The CDR3 runs 13 residues. Losses at the gene ends were 2 bases for V and 6 bases for J; bases not matched to a gene: 2. CDR1 is SGHRS, CDR2 YFSETQ, per germline. The CDR3 DNA follows: TGCGCCAGCAGCTTAGACAGGGGGAATGGCTACACCTTC. Translated: CASSLDRGNGYTF.

This clone appeared a few times. The rearrangement joins TRBV9 to TRBJ1-2; 7 bases line up with TRBD1. This CDR3 has 15 amino acids. CDR1 is SGDLS and CDR2 is YYNGEE in the germline V gene. The V segment lost 4 bases and the J segment 4 bases; nucleotides outside the gene matches: 10. In DNA form, the CDR3 reads TGTGCCAGCAGCTCGCAGGGGGTCTTAGCCTATGGCTACACCTTC. It encodes CASSSQGVLAYGYTF.

The chain links TRBV20-1 to TRBJ1-5; D unclear. The length of the CDR3 is 14 residues. Trimming shortened V by 3 bases and J by 4 bases, and 13 bases separated the two germline ends. Germline-derived CDR1 and CDR2 are DFQATT and SNEGSKA (reference sequence). The CDR3 sequence is CSASAEIFNQPQHF. The CDR3, as DNA: TGCAGTGCTAGTGCTGAGATTTTTAATCAGCCCCAGCATTTT.